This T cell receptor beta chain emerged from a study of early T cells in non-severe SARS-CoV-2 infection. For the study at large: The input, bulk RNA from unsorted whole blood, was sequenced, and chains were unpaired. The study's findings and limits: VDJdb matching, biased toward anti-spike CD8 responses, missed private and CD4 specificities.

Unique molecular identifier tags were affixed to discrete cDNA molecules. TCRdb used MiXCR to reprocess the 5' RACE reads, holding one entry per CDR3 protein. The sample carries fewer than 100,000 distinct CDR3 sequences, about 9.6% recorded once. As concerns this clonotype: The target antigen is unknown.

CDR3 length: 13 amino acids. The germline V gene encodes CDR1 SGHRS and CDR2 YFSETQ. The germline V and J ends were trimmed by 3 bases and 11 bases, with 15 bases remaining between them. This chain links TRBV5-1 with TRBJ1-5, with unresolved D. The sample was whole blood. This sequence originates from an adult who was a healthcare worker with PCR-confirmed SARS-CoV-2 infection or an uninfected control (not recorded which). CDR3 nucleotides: TGCGCCAGCAGCTCAGGCATGGACTCGACCCAGCATTTT. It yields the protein CASSSGMDSTQHF.